A selection of T cell receptor beta chains follows, all from one sample in a study of blood T cell repertoires in COVID-19. The assay was immunoSEQ multiplex PCR, and TCRdb's table has in-frame clones only and misses some. The repertoire holds a few hundred thousand clones, with 88% as singletons. Sequencing was performed on peripheral blood. The receptors originated from an older woman with COVID-19, enrolled during active disease. CDR3s include the opening cysteine and the closing phenylalanine or tryptophan. The D gene is left open where the match is weak. Size is omitted from some rows. Given values are once, few, many or a class for expanded clones.

j_call v_call clone_size d_call cdr3_nt cdr3_aa
TRBJ2-1 TRBV4-3 once NA TGCGCCAGCAGCCAAGAAATCCCTTCCGCGGGGCGGACTGGCGAGCAGTTCTTC CASSQEIPSAGRTGEQFF
TRBJ1-6 TRBV28 NA TRBD1 TGTGCCAGCAGTTTCGGGACAGGGCGCAATTCACCCCTCCACTTT CASSFGTGRNSPLHF
TRBJ2-3 TRBV5-1 NA TRBD2 TGCGCCAGCAGCTTGGCGTTAGCGGGGGGAGGGCCAGATACGCAGTATTTT CASSLALAGGGPDTQYF
TRBJ1-2 TRBV7-9 NA NA TGTGCCAGCAGCTCGAACTATGGCTACACCTTC CASSSNYGYTF
TRBJ2-2 TRBV5-5 NA NA TGTGCCAGCAGCTTGTCTGAGACAGCTAACACCGGGGAGCTGTTTTTT CASSLSETANTGELFF
TRBJ2-3 TRBV10-1 NA TRBD2 TGCGCCAGCACCCTGAGGTGGCGGGAGGGCCCAGATACGCAGTATTTT CASTLRWREGPDTQYF
TRBJ1-5 TRBV6-5 NA NA TGTGCCAGCAGTCCGCAGGGGAATCAGCCCCAGCATTTT CASSPQGNQPQHF
TRBJ1-1 TRBV5-1 NA TRBD1 TGCGCCAGCAGCTTGGAGGGGGCGCCCACTGAAGCTTTCTTT CASSLEGAPTEAFF
TRBJ2-7 TRBV7-9 NA TRBD1 TGTGCCAGCAGCTGGGACAGACCGCCCTACGAGCAGTACTTC CASSWDRPPYEQYF
TRBJ1-1 TRBV20-1 NA NA TGCAGTGCTAGAGAGGTGCTAGAAGCTTTCTTT CSAREVLEAFF
TRBJ2-7 TRBV19 NA TRBD1 TGTGCCAGTAGTGGAGACAGGGACGACGAGCAGTACTTC CASSGDRDDEQYF
TRBJ1-5 TRBV30 NA TRBD1 TGTGCCTGGGGGACAGGGGAACATCAGCCCCAGCATTTT CAWGTGEHQPQHF
TRBJ1-5 TRBV27 once NA TGTGCCAGCAGCCGAACAGGGTTGAGCAATCAGCCCCAGCATTTT CASSRTGLSNQPQHF
TRBJ2-3 TRBV5-4 NA TRBD1 TGTGCCAGCAGTCGAGAAGGGGGACAGTTCACAGATACGCAGTATTTT CASSREGGQFTDTQYF
TRBJ2-3 TRBV19 few TRBD2 TGTGCCAGTAGTAGCGGGGGAGGAGGAGATACGCAGTATTTT CASSSGGGGDTQYF
TRBJ1-2 TRBV7-3 NA TRBD1 TGTGCCAGCAGTAAGACGCAGGGGGCCAACTATGGCTACACCTTC CASSKTQGANYGYTF
TRBJ1-1 TRBV6-6 NA NA TGTGCCAGCAGTTACTCGGGGCAGCAAGAAGCTTTCTTT CASSYSGQQEAFF
TRBJ1-5 TRBV7-8 NA NA TGTGCCAGCAGCTTAAAACGCGGCAATCAGCCCCAGCATTTT CASSLKRGNQPQHF